This T cell receptor beta chain was recovered during a study of cytotoxic CD8 clonotypes in ibrutinib-treated CLL. Germline V gene sequence: CDR1 MDHEN, CDR2 SYDVKM. This CDR3 is built from 13 residues. V lost 6 bases to trimming and J lost 4 bases, with 11 bases between them. Clones were sequenced by immunoSEQ multiplex PCR, and TCRdb holds only the in-frame ones, with some missing. The sample lists roughly 13,000 clones, around 68% seen once, with 5% to 7% in the top ten. V and J are TRBV28 and TRBJ2-3; D gene unclear. The clonotype originates from a human donor with chronic lymphocytic leukemia. The source was PBMCs, collected before ibrutinib treatment. CDR3 nucleotides: TGTGCCAGCAGACCGGGTGGCTCAGATACGCAGTATTTT. It codes for CASRPGGSDTQYF.